This T cell receptor beta chain was found in a study of T cell repertoires in cytomegalovirus infection. For the study at large: It can be stated that public TCR beta signatures indicated CMV infection as well as a matching HLA type.

TCRdb re-called the reads through MiXCR, storing one row per CDR3 protein. The sample includes approximately 700,000 distinct CDR3 sequences, under 40% of them seen just once. Study-wide findings and caveats: The study identified carriers of CMV plus the relevant HLA from cumulative public TCR beta family frequency. The study found HLA-C-restricted CMV-specific TCR beta clonotypes dominating the ex vivo response.

The table lists this clonotype with a few counts. The antigen is not known. Sequenced input: PBMCs. This receptor was identified in a human donor in good health (CMV status not recorded). Some clones in this sample may be carry-over from other donors' samples.

CDR3 residues: CASSLAGRGGDEQYF. CDR3 nucleotides: TGTGCCAGCAGCTTAGCGGGGCGGGGGGGCGACGAGCAGTACTTC. V gene TRBV7-2 combines with J gene TRBJ2-7, with 9 bases fitting TRBD2. The germline CDR1 and CDR2 sequences are SGHTA and FQGNSA. This CDR3 region has 15 residues. With 0 bases clipped from V and 5 bases from J, the junction kept 5 bases outside the gene matches. The full variable domain, rest sourced from reference TRBV7-2 and TRBJ2-7, is GAGVSQSPSNKVTEKGKDVELRCDPISGHTALYWYRQSLGQGLEFLIYFQGNSAPDKSGLPSDRFSAERTGGSVSTLTIQRTQQEDSAVYLCASSLAGRGGDEQYFGPGTRLTVT.